The 21 T cell receptor beta chains presented below share a single source sample, sequenced in a study of Ad26.COV2.S vaccination and SARS-CoV-2 variants. Generated by immunoSEQ multiplex PCR, the TCRdb table keeps only in-frame clones and is missing some. The table has about 390,000 clones, 92% seen once. Treatment specified: roughly 19 received Ad26.COV2.S at low or high dose, single or two shots; about 5 received placebo; per-sample allocation not given. Collection of samples fell on day 63 after the first vaccine or placebo injection. The sequences come from peripheral blood, collected in a trial of Ad26.COV2.S vaccine versus placebo. Receptors originate from a person aged 18-65 years who received the Ad26.COV2.S COVID-19 vaccine or a placebo.

The chain recombines TRBV7-6 with TRBJ2-7; D remains unclear. Germline lookup yields CDR1 SGHVS and CDR2 FNYEAQ. The CDR3 extends over 14 amino acids. The V gene lost 1 base and the J gene lost 0 bases, with 7 bases spanning the gap. CDR3 loop: CASSLGAGSYEQYF. CDR3 sequence (DNA): TGTGCCAGCAGCTTAGGCGCAGGCTCCTACGAGCAGTACTTC.

This clone was detected only once. The CDR3 here is CARSLGGQANTGELFF. Written as DNA, the CDR3 is TGTGCCAGAAGCTTGGGGGGACAGGCGAACACCGGGGAGCTGTTTTTT. The V gene is TRBV5-3, the J gene TRBJ2-2, with 8 bases lining up with TRBD1. TRBV5-3 is marked as an open reading frame, function uncertain. The CDR3 covers 16 residues. The V gene end was trimmed by 0 bases and the J gene end by 0 bases; junction bases not matched to a gene: 1.

The chain is built from TRBV4-1 and TRBJ2-5; no clear D. V was cut by 4 bases and J by 2 bases, with 11 bases left in between. CDR3 length: 14 residues. Germline assignment: CDR1 MGHRA and CDR2 YSYEKL. The CDR3 sequence is CASSLRGLQETQYF. As DNA, the CDR3 is TGCGCCAGCAGCCTCCGTGGCCTGCAAGAGACCCAGTACTTC.

The sample holds one count of this clone. The chain carries TRBV28 and TRBJ2-7, with 9 bases matching TRBD1. From germline, CDR1 is MDHEN and CDR2 SYDVKM. V dropped 6 bases and J dropped 3; count of bases not matched to a gene: 6. This CDR3 region has 14 residues. CDR3 sequence reads: CASSATGGYYEQYF. As DNA, the CDR3 is TGTGCCAGCAGCGCGACAGGGGGTTACTACGAGCAGTACTTC.

The chain uses TRBV9 and TRBJ1-1; 8 nucleotides agree with TRBD1. The germline V gene has CDR1 SGDLS and CDR2 YYNGEE. CDR3 length: 13 residues. Germline trimming cut 2 bases from V and 8 bases from J; bases unmatched to any gene: 5. This CDR3 reads CASSVYQGAEAFF. CDR3 coding DNA: TGTGCCAGCAGCGTTTACCAGGGGGCCGAAGCTTTCTTT.

V is TRBV11-2 and J is TRBJ2-3; TRBD2 matches at 10 bases. Germline CDR1 and CDR2: SGHAT and FQNNGV. V gave up 1 base and J gave up 1 base; unmatched junction bases: 11. The CDR3 length is 19 residues. CDR3 residues: CASSLVSQRGGGGTDTQYF. DNA of the CDR3: TGTGCCAGCAGCTTAGTTTCCCAGCGGGGGGGCGGGGGCACAGATACGCAGTATTTT. The entire variable domain, with the rest obtained from reference TRBV11-2 and TRBJ2-3, is as follows: EAGVAQSPRYKIIEKRQSVAFWCNPISGHATLYWYQQILGQGPKLLIQFQNNGVVDDSQLPKDRFSAERLKGVDSTLKIQPAKLEDSAVYLCASSLVSQRGGGGTDTQYFGPGTRLTVL.

The chain has TRBV29-1 and TRBJ1-1, with TRBD1 matching over 7 bases. Germline-derived CDR1 and CDR2 are SQVTM and ANQGSEA. CDR3 length equals 15 residues. V lost 2 bases to trimming and J lost 4 bases; unmatched junction nucleotides: 10. CDR3 sequence: CSVEIRRGPLTEAFF. The CDR3 DNA follows: TGCAGCGTTGAAATCAGAAGGGGGCCGCTCACTGAAGCTTTCTTT. The full variable domain, rest sourced from reference TRBV29-1 and TRBJ1-1, is SAVISQKPSRDICQRGTSLTIQCQVDSQVTMMFWYRQQPGQSLTLIATANQGSEATYESGFVIDKFPISRPNLTFSTLTVSNMSPEDSSIYLCSVEIRRGPLTEAFFGQGTRLTVV.

The chain combines TRBV5-4 with TRBJ1-2, with D perhaps TRBD1 (5 bases). The CDR3 extends over 12 amino acids. Germline loops: CDR1 SGHNT, CDR2 YYREEE (reference sequence). V lost 6 bases and J lost 4, with 10 bases in between. The CDR3 here is CASTGQGYGYTF. For the CDR3, the DNA is TGTGCCAGCACCGGGCAGGGCTATGGCTACACCTTC.

The J gene is TRBJ2-7, the V gene TRBV6-5; the D gene is possibly TRBD2 (5 bases). The CDR3 extends over 16 amino acids. The V gene lost 0 bases and the J gene lost 5 bases, with 17 bases spanning the gap. CDR1 MNHEY and CDR2 SVGAGI come from the germline V gene. The CDR3 DNA reads as TGTGCCAGCAGTTACTCCCCCAACCGAGGGCAAAACGAGCAGTACTTC. Translating it yields CASSYSPNRGQNEQYF.

The rearrangement joins TRBV9 to TRBJ1-3, with D maybe TRBD1 (6 bases). From germline, CDR1 is SGDLS and CDR2 YYNGEE. The CDR3 runs to 15 residues. The V gene lost 0 bases and the J gene lost 4 bases, with 11 bases spanning the gap. CDR3 region: CASSVGGATGNTIYF. CDR3 sequence (DNA): TGTGCCAGCAGCGTAGGGGGGGCGACGGGAAACACCATATATTTT. Based on the CDR3 plus reference TRBV9 and TRBJ1-3, the full variable domain is DSGVTQTPKHLITATGQRVTLRCSPRSGDLSVYWYQQSLDQGLQFLIQYYNGEERAKGNILERFSAQQFPDLHSELNLSSLELGDSALYFCASSVGGATGNTIYFGEGSWLTVV.

This clone showed up just once. This CDR3 is also generated by other DNA sequences in the sample. The chain joins TRBV25-1 to TRBJ2-5; the D gene is possibly TRBD1 (6 bases). In germline, CDR1 is MGHDK, CDR2 SYGVNS. The V end was cut by 1 base, the J end by 5 bases, with 8 bases between. There are 13 residues in the CDR3. The CDR3 sequence is CASSESGGETQYF. The CDR3 region has the DNA TGTGCCAGCAGTGAATCTGGGGGCGAGACCCAGTACTTC.

The DNA of the CDR3 is TGTGCCAGCAGCTTCGAGGGGGCAGCTAGCACAGATACGCAGTATTTT. Translating it yields CASSFEGAASTDTQYF. The chain uses TRBV7-2 and TRBJ2-3; 7 bases match TRBD1. V gave up 3 bases and J gave up 0 bases; unmatched junction bases: 6. Germline-derived CDR1 and CDR2 are SGHTA and FQGNSA. This CDR3 is 16 amino acids long. The variable domain in full, with the rest retrieved from reference TRBV7-2 and TRBJ2-3, is GAGVSQSPSNKVTEKGKDVELRCDPISGHTALYWYRQSLGQGLEFLIYFQGNSAPDKSGLPSDRFSAERTGGSVSTLTIQRTQQEDSAVYLCASSFEGAASTDTQYFGPGTRLTVL.

The rearrangement links TRBV6-2 or TRBV6-3 to TRBJ2-2, with 10 nucleotides matching TRBD1. Germline CDR1 is MNHEY and CDR2 is SVGEGT. With V trimmed by 4 bases and J by 4 bases, 3 bases remained unmatched. This CDR3 is 15 amino acids long. This CDR3 reads CASSSGTGVTGELFF. Written as DNA, the CDR3 is TGTGCCAGCAGTTCAGGGACAGGGGTCACCGGGGAGCTGTTTTTT.

This chain links TRBV6-2 or TRBV6-3 with TRBJ2-7; 8 nucleotides match TRBD2. Germline V gives CDR1 MNHEY, CDR2 SVGEGT. There are 14 residues in the CDR3. The V gene end was trimmed by 5 bases and the J gene end by 5 bases; junction bases not matched to a gene: 8. CDR3 sequence reads: CASSDGRVSDEQYF. CDR3 DNA sequence: TGTGCCAGCAGTGACGGGAGGGTTAGCGACGAGCAGTACTTC.

The chain is built from TRBV19 and TRBJ1-5; no clear D gene. Trimming pared 5 bases from V and 0 bases from J, leaving 14 bases between. The CDR3 covers 16 residues. CDR1 and CDR2 from the germline V gene are LNHDA and SQIVND (reference sequence). DNA for the CDR3: TGTGCCAGTAGTCCCTACATTCTTGCTAGCAATCAGCCCCAGCATTTT. Translated, it gives CASSPYILASNQPQHF.

This sequence joins TRBV5-1 and TRBJ1-1; TRBD1 might be the D (6 bases). V lost 1 base and J 4 bases, leaving 11 bases between the germline ends. Germline values: CDR1 SGHRS, CDR2 YFSETQ. This CDR3 is built from 14 residues. The CDR3 protein is CASSLKGVGTEAFF. CDR3 in DNA: TGCGCCAGCAGCTTGAAGGGGGTAGGCACTGAAGCTTTCTTT.

The chain has TRBV10-1 and TRBJ2-1; no clear D. In germline, CDR1 is WNHNN, CDR2 SYGVQD (reference sequence). Between the trimmed V and J ends, which lost 6 bases and 0 bases, there was a span of 27 bases. This CDR3 has 20 residues. The DNA for the CDR3 is TGCGCCAGCAGCGATACGGGCGGATACCTAATAAAGGGCTCCTACAATGAGCAGTTCTTC. It codes for CASSDTGGYLIKGSYNEQFF.

The genes are TRBV28 and TRBJ2-2, with D hard to call. The ends were cut back, 5 bases at V and 1 base at J, with 8 bases in the middle. CDR3 size: 14 residues. Germline loops: CDR1 MDHEN, CDR2 SYDVKM. The CDR3 here is CASSGSLNTGELFF. CDR3 DNA sequence: TGTGCCAGCAGTGGCAGTTTGAACACCGGGGAGCTGTTTTTT.

The J gene is TRBJ1-2, the V gene TRBV15, with TRBD1 matching 8 bases. Germline CDR1 is LNHNV and CDR2 is YYDKDF (reference sequence). The CDR3 is 14 amino acids. The V segment lost 1 base and the J segment 4 bases; nucleotides outside the gene matches: 2. CDR3 DNA: TGTGCCACCAGCAGAGGGACAGGGTCCTATGGCTACACCTTC. Amino acid sequence: CATSRGTGSYGYTF.

This clone was detected once. The V call is TRBV3-1 (or the pseudogene TRBV3-2), the J call TRBJ2-3; D perhaps matches TRBD2 (5 bases). V shed 3 bases and J shed 4 bases, with 17 bases lying between them. The CDR3 is 16 amino acids. Germline assignment: CDR1 LGHDT and CDR2 YNNKEL (reference sequence). Written as DNA, the CDR3 is TGTGCCAGCAGCCAGGTCGGGCGCGAGGGTGCAGATACGCAGTATTTT. Protein sequence: CASSQVGREGADTQYF.

The rearrangement uses TRBV10-3 and TRBJ1-2; D unresolved. V lost 0 bases and J 4 bases, leaving 6 bases between the germline ends. Germline loops: CDR1 ENHRY, CDR2 SYGVKD. This CDR3 contains 13 residues. DNA for the CDR3: TGTGCCATCAGTGAGTCGAACGGCTATGGCTACACCTTC. Protein: CAISESNGYGYTF.